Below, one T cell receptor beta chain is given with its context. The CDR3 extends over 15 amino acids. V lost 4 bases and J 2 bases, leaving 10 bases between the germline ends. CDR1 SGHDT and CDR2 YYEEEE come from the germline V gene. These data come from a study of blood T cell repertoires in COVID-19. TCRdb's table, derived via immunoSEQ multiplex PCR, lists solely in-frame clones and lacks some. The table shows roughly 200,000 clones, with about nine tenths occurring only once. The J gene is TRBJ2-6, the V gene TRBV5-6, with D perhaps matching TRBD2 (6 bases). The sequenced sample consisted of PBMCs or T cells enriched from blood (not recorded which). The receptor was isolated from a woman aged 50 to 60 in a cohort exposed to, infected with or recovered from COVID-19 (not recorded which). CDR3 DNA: TGTGCCAGCAGCCCCGGGGGTCCTGGGGCCAACGTCCTGACTTTC. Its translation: CASSPGGPGANVLTF.